What follows describes a single TCR beta chain. This entry belongs to a study of cytomegalovirus exposure and HLA in healthy donors. The CDR3 is made up of 14 amino acids. Germline values: CDR1 MDHEN, CDR2 SYDVKM. V was trimmed by 1 base and J by 12 bases, leaving 16 bases between them. Researchers ran the PCR with 60 Vbeta and 13 Jbeta primers. Generated by immunoSEQ multiplex PCR, the TCRdb table keeps only in-frame clones and is missing some. Here the sample spans around 94,000 clones, about 69% being singletons. The specimen sequenced was PBMCs. This TCR was recovered from a human donor in good health. This rearrangement joins TRBV28 to TRBJ2-1, with D hard to call. The CDR3 loop reads CASSLSLGDTGQFF. For the CDR3, the DNA is TGTGCCAGCAGTTTATCTCTCGGCGACACCGGGCAGTTCTTC.